The clone carrying this T cell receptor beta chain was picked up many times. Its matching antigen is unknown. Every diagnosis used clinical symptoms, serum thyroxine and TRAb, thyroid ultrasound and orbital computed tomography. The sample comes from a study of T cells in Graves' hyperthyroidism and ophthalmopathy. In the study overall: Peripheral blood was secured at the point of initial diagnosis, before any treatment. Study findings and constraints: Among clonotypes expanded in thyroid above 0.001, most were also found in blood.

There were TCR beta CDR3 regions amplified from RNA transcripts. A first-round RT-PCR of the TCR CDR3 used the HTBI primer set. TCRdb reanalysed the multiplex PCR reads using MiXCR and keeps one entry per CDR3 protein. The table includes some 600,000 distinct CDR3 sequences, approximately 15% detected once. This clonotype originated in a young woman with Graves' hyperthyroidism that later progressed to Graves' ophthalmopathy. Sequencing used blood.

CDR3 residues: CASTVAGVGNEQFF. CDR3 coding DNA: TGTGCCAGCACGGTAGCGGGAGTCGGGAATGAGCAGTTCTTC. This sequence joins TRBV18 and TRBJ2-1; 9 bases are shared with TRBD2. CDR1 is KGHSH and CDR2 is LQKENI in the germline V gene. The CDR3 spans 14 residues. Trimming took 8 bases from V and 7 from J; bases not matched to a gene: 9.